These 32 T cell receptor beta chains came from one sample sequenced in a study of CD8 T cells in ankylosing spondylitis (dated by TCRdb to about 2017). Receptor amplification or capture employed 5' RACE. Data came from an Illumina HiSeq 2500. TCRdb itself trimmed the public reads at Q25 with fastp, ran MiXCR and retained productive beta chains. Rows are combined by CDR3 protein, so each entry shows the most common genes and DNA. The sample data list about 360,000 distinct CDR3 sequences, and roughly 15% of these were observed just once. The ten biggest clones cover roughly 1.1% of the sample. The sample was blood, either unsorted or a sorted T cell fraction (not recorded which). Source of these receptors: a male donor with ankylosing spondylitis or in good health (not recorded which).

The rearrangement uses TRBV5-1 and TRBJ2-7, with D hard to call. The V gene lost 6 bases and the J gene lost 3 bases, with 19 bases spanning the gap. Looked up from germline, CDR1 is SGHRS and CDR2 is YFSETQ. The CDR3 is made up of 15 amino acids. This CDR3 is CASTHDPQSNYEQYF. CDR3 coding DNA: TGCGCCAGCACCCATGACCCGCAGTCCAACTACGAGCAGTACTTC.

The chain carries TRBV6-1 and TRBJ1-2; the match to TRBD1 covers 7 bases. The CDR3 length is 13 residues. With 6 bases clipped from V and 5 bases from J, the junction kept 6 bases outside the gene matches. Germline V gene data show CDR1 as MNHNS and CDR2 as SASEGT. CDR3 coding DNA: TGTGCCAGCAGAAGACAGGGTAGATATGGCTACACCTTC. Its protein product is CASRRQGRYGYTF.

This clonotype came up a few times. The genes are TRBV12-5 and TRBJ2-3, with 11 bases aligning to TRBD2. The V gene's germline CDR1 is LGHNT and CDR2 FRNRAP. The V segment lost 3 bases and the J segment 4 bases; nucleotides outside the gene matches: 3. This CDR3 is 15 amino acids long. CDR3 sequence reads: CASGFTSGGSDTQYF. The CDR3 DNA follows: TGTGCTAGTGGTTTTACTAGCGGGGGTTCAGATACGCAGTATTTT.

This clonotype has just a few counts. The rearrangement joins TRBV29-1 to TRBJ2-1; tentatively, D is TRBD2 (6 bases). Germline CDR1 reads SQVTM; CDR2 reads ANQGSEA. Trimming cost V 7 bases and J 8 bases, with 18 bases left between them. The CDR3 has 13 residues. CDR3 residues: CSAGMGLPDEQFF. The CDR3 DNA reads as TGCAGCGCCGGAATGGGACTCCCGGATGAGCAGTTCTTC.

This clonotype turned up a few times. The chain links TRBV3-1 to TRBJ2-3; 9 bases map to TRBD1. With V trimmed by 0 bases and J by 5 bases, 6 bases remained unmatched. CDR1 and CDR2 from the germline V gene are LGHDT and YNNKEL (reference sequence). This CDR3 has 16 amino acids. CDR3 sequence reads: CASSQERDRAGDTQYF. The CDR3, as DNA: TGTGCCAGCAGCCAAGAAAGGGACAGGGCGGGAGATACGCAGTATTTT.

The rearrangement joins TRBV5-6 to TRBJ2-1; TRBD2 might be the D (7 bases). Germline assignment: CDR1 SGHDT and CDR2 YYEEEE. Trimming took 3 bases from V and 14 from J, leaving 24 bases between them. The CDR3 contains 15 residues. The CDR3 region is CASSSRLGGAIEEFF. The CDR3 DNA is TGTGCCAGCAGCTCAAGACTAGGGGGGGCGATAGAGGAGTTCTTC.

The chain employs TRBV12-3 or TRBV12-4 and TRBJ2-7, with D perhaps TRBD1 (6 bases). The V end lost 4 bases, the J end lost 6 bases, and 10 bases lay between the germline ends. There are 12 residues in the CDR3. The CDR3 loop is CASSSQGIEQYF. As DNA, the CDR3 is TGTGCCAGCAGTTCCCAGGGGATCGAGCAGTACTTC.

The chain couples TRBV5-1 to TRBJ2-1; D gene ambiguous. The CDR3 sequence is 15 residues long. CDR1 is SGHRS and CDR2 is YFSETQ in the germline V gene. V was cut by 0 bases and J by 2 bases, with 9 bases left in between. The DNA for the CDR3 is TGCGCCAGCAGCTTGGAGGAGCCGACCTACAATGAGCAGTTCTTC. Encoded protein: CASSLEEPTYNEQFF. Together with reference TRBV5-1 and TRBJ2-1, the CDR3 gives the full variable domain: KAGVTQTPRYLIKTRGQQVTLSCSPISGHRSVSWYQQTPGQGLQFLFEYFSETQRNKGNFPGRFSGRQFSNSRSEMNVSTLELGDSALYLCASSLEEPTYNEQFFGPGTRLTVL.

The V gene is TRBV6-1, the J gene TRBJ2-7; weak D call: TRBD1 (6 bases). Germline loops: CDR1 MNHNS, CDR2 SASEGT. CDR3 length: 14 amino acids. V was cut by 8 bases and J by 3 bases, with 17 bases left in between. In nucleotides, the CDR3 is TGTGCCAGCCGGAGCGTGACAGGATACTACGAGCAGTACTTC. Its translation is CASRSVTGYYEQYF.

This clonotype was seen many times. J is TRBJ2-2 and V is TRBV12-3 or TRBV12-4, with D tentatively TRBD1 or TRBD2 (6 bases each). The CDR3 is 13 amino acids. CDR3 in amino acids: CAGGEGLTGELFF. CDR3 DNA sequence: TGTGCGGGGGGCGAGGGACTCACCGGGGAGCTGTTTTTT.

There are a few counts of this clonotype. The gene calls are TRBV11-1 and TRBJ2-5, with D possibly being TRBD1 or TRBD2 (6 bases each). The V gene lost 4 bases and the J gene lost 5 bases, with 23 bases spanning the gap. This CDR3 comprises 17 residues. The germline V gene has CDR1 SGHAT and CDR2 FQDESV (reference sequence). Here the CDR3 reads CASSSPLWWGARETQYF. CDR3 bases: TGTGCCAGCAGCTCCCCCCTCTGGTGGGGGGCGCGTGAGACCCAGTACTTC.

The rearrangement links TRBV5-1 to TRBJ2-3; D possibly corresponds to TRBD2 (5 bases). Germline loops: CDR1 SGHRS, CDR2 YFSETQ. V gave up 3 bases and J gave up 1 base, with 12 bases separating them. The CDR3 runs to 15 residues. CDR3: CASSYDSEGTDTQYF. The CDR3 coding sequence is TGCGCCAGCAGCTATGACTCGGAGGGCACAGATACGCAGTATTTT.

The chain recombines TRBV20-1 with TRBJ1-1; no definite D call. V lost 6 bases and J 2 bases, leaving 10 bases between the germline ends. Germline V gives CDR1 DFQATT, CDR2 SNEGSKA (reference sequence). The CDR3 sequence is 12 residues long. The CDR3 nucleotides read TGCAGTGCGTTGAGCGCTAACACTGAAGCTTTCTTT. This sequence encodes CSALSANTEAFF.

This chain uses TRBV5-1 with TRBJ2-1, with 7 bases aligning to TRBD1. V lost 0 bases and J lost 8; bases outside the gene matches: 5. Germline lookup yields CDR1 SGHRS and CDR2 YFSETQ. The CDR3 totals 14 residues. The CDR3 region has the DNA TGCGCCAGCAGCTTGGCCGACAGGGCGTATGAGCAGTTCTTC. It specifies CASSLADRAYEQFF.

In its sample, this clonotype was seen many times. The gene calls are TRBV7-2 and TRBJ2-7, with D hard to call. This CDR3 has 16 amino acids. The germline CDR1 and CDR2 sequences are SGHTA and FQGNSA. The V end lost 3 bases, the J end lost 0 bases, and 15 bases lay between the germline ends. CDR3 residues: CASSLDQTLTSYEQYF. The CDR3 DNA reads as TGTGCCAGCAGCTTGGACCAGACCTTAACCTCCTACGAGCAGTACTTC.

This clonotype was picked up a small number of times. The chain couples TRBV12-3 or TRBV12-4 to TRBJ1-1, with 8 bases identical to TRBD1. V was pared by 0 bases and J by 5 bases, with 5 bases of the junction left unmatched. There are 15 residues in the CDR3. CDR3 residues: CASSLAQGARTEAFF. In nucleotides, the CDR3 is TGTGCCAGCAGTTTAGCCCAGGGGGCTAGGACTGAAGCTTTCTTT.

This clonotype was detected a few times. The chain employs TRBV20-1 and TRBJ2-3; D might be TRBD2 (5 bases). The ends were cut back, 0 bases at V and 8 bases at J, with 9 bases in the middle. The V gene's germline CDR1 is DFQATT and CDR2 SNEGSKA (reference sequence). The CDR3 runs 12 residues. CDR3 residues: CSARDVGATQYF. The CDR3 DNA reads TGCAGTGCTAGAGACGTGGGAGCTACGCAGTATTTT.

The rearrangement uses TRBV11-2 and TRBJ2-7, with D perhaps being TRBD1 or TRBD2 (5 bases each). Germline-derived CDR1 and CDR2 are SGHAT and FQNNGV. Trimming removed 5 bases from V and 6 bases from J, with 20 bases in between. This CDR3 is built from 15 residues. The CDR3 sequence is CASSIWGPGTGEQYF. CDR3 nucleotides: TGTGCCAGCAGCATATGGGGCCCCGGGACGGGCGAGCAGTACTTC.

The gene calls are TRBV7-2 and TRBJ2-7; D is unresolved. Trimming removed 5 bases at V and 3 bases at J, with 11 bases between. Germline V gene sequence: CDR1 SGHTA, CDR2 FQGNSA. This CDR3 is 13 amino acids long. The CDR3 here is CASSLAILYEQYF. The CDR3 region has the DNA TGTGCCAGCAGCCTTGCAATCCTCTACGAGCAGTACTTC.

The J gene is TRBJ1-1, the V gene TRBV28; 7 bases match TRBD1. J lost 3 bases, V lost 10 bases, and 5 bases had no gene match. The germline CDR1 and CDR2 sequences are MDHEN and SYDVKM. The CDR3 is 12 amino acids. The CDR3 sequence: CATLTGDTEAFF. The CDR3 nucleotides are TGTGCCACCCTAACAGGGGACACTGAAGCTTTCTTT. The full variable domain, in which reference TRBV28 and TRBJ1-1 provide the parts outside the CDR3, is DVKVTQSSRYLVKRTGEKVFLECVQDMDHENMFWYRQDPGLGLRLIYFSYDVKMKEKGDIPEGYSVSREKKERFSLILESASTNQTSMYLCATLTGDTEAFFGQGTRLTVV.

The V gene is TRBV5-1, the J gene TRBJ2-3; D may be TRBD2 (6 bases). The CDR3 runs 15 residues. Per germline, CDR1 SGHRS and CDR2 YFSETQ. V shed 0 bases and J shed 1 base, with 9 bases lying between them. The CDR3 DNA reads as TGCGCCAGCAGCTTGGTCTGGGGGGGCACAGATACGCAGTATTTT. Its translation is CASSLVWGGTDTQYF. The whole variable domain, remainder taken from reference TRBV5-1 and TRBJ2-3, is KAGVTQTPRYLIKTRGQQVTLSCSPISGHRSVSWYQQTPGQGLQFLFEYFSETQRNKGNFPGRFSGRQFSNSRSEMNVSTLELGDSALYLCASSLVWGGTDTQYFGPGTRLTVL.

The chain links TRBV3-1 to TRBJ2-1, with D tentatively TRBD2 (6 bases). Trimming pared 0 bases from V and 7 bases from J, leaving 19 bases between. The length of the CDR3 is 17 residues. Per germline, CDR1 LGHDT and CDR2 YNNKEL (reference sequence). The CDR3 here is CASSQDRGGMGMNEQFF. CDR3 sequence (DNA): TGTGCCAGCAGCCAAGATCGCGGCGGGATGGGTATGAATGAGCAGTTCTTC.

This clonotype was detected a few times. The V gene is TRBV10-2, the J gene TRBJ2-5, with D possibly matching TRBD1 (6 bases). CDR1 is WSHSY and CDR2 is SAAADI in the germline V gene. The CDR3 is 13 amino acids. V was cut by 4 bases and J by 5 bases, with 11 bases left in between. The CDR3 reads CASSGGRGETQYF. The CDR3 nucleotides read TGCGCCAGCAGTGGTGGAAGGGGGGAGACCCAGTACTTC.

CDR3 sequence (DNA): TGTGCCAGCAGCCTCAAACCGGGACACCCTAATGAAAAACTGTTTTTT. This translates into CASSLKPGHPNEKLFF. The rearrangement links TRBV21-1 to TRBJ1-4; TRBD1, the D gene given by the table, was not confirmed from the DNA. TRBV21-1 corresponds to a pseudogene. CDR3 length: 16 residues.

CDR3 DNA sequence: TGTGCCAGCAGACTGACTAGCGGGGGCACAGATACGCAGTATTTT. Translation: CASRLTSGGTDTQYF. The J gene is TRBJ2-3, the V gene TRBV12-3 or TRBV12-4; 11 bases are a match to TRBD2. The CDR3 has 15 residues. V lost 6 bases, J lost 1 base, and 3 bases stayed unmatched.

A few counts support this clonotype. J is TRBJ2-1 and V is TRBV7-8; TRBD2 matches at 14 bases. The V and J ends lost 0 bases and 15 bases, in that order; junction bases with no gene match: 13. This CDR3 has 17 residues. CDR1 and CDR2 (germline): SGHVS, FQNEAQ. CDR3 DNA: TGTGCCAGCAGCTTAGCACGCCTCGGGACTAGCGGGAGAGTGGGGTTCTTC. Its translation is CASSLARLGTSGRVGFF.

The V call is TRBV14, the J call TRBJ1-1; 8 positions agree with TRBD1. V lost 4 bases, J lost 4 bases, and 5 bases stayed unmatched. There are 14 residues in the CDR3. Germline V CDR1 and CDR2: SGHDN, FVKESK. The DNA for the CDR3 is TGTGCCAGCAGCCGCCGGACAGGGCGCACTGAAGCTTTCTTT. It translates to CASSRRTGRTEAFF.

This clonotype was detected many times. The chain is built from TRBV12-3 or TRBV12-4 and TRBJ1-2, with D maybe TRBD1 (6 bases). The CDR3 sequence is 14 residues long. The V end was cut by 6 bases, the J end by 3 bases, with 14 bases between. This CDR3 is CASSSRGAHYGYTF. The CDR3 bases are TGTGCCAGCAGCTCTCGGGGGGCCCACTATGGCTACACCTTC.

The chain employs TRBV20-1 and TRBJ1-1; D is perhaps TRBD1 (6 bases). In germline, CDR1 is DFQATT, CDR2 SNEGSKA (reference sequence). Between the trimmed V and J ends, which lost 4 bases and 10 bases, there was a span of 16 bases. The CDR3 is made up of 12 amino acids. The CDR3 DNA sequence: TGCAGTGCTACCGTGACAGGTCCCGGAGCTTTCTTT. Translated: CSATVTGPGAFF.

This clonotype appeared a few times. The rearrangement joins TRBV27 to TRBJ1-2, with 8 bases that match TRBD1. Germline lookup yields CDR1 MNHEY and CDR2 SMNVEV (reference sequence). The CDR3 consists of 13 residues. J lost 4 bases, V lost 6 bases, and 4 bases had no gene match. CDR3 in amino acids: CASRRTGTYGYTF. The CDR3 DNA reads as TGTGCCAGCAGACGGACAGGGACCTATGGCTACACCTTC.

This rearrangement joins TRBV6-1 to TRBJ2-5; 8 nucleotides match TRBD2. Germline V gene sequence: CDR1 MNHNS, CDR2 SASEGT. With V trimmed by 5 bases and J by 0 bases, 8 bases remained unmatched. This CDR3 has 16 residues. The DNA of the CDR3 is TGTGCCAGCAGTAAAACTAGCGGCTACTACCAAGAGACCCAGTACTTC. Protein sequence: CASSKTSGYYQETQYF.

The table lists this clonotype with many counts. V gene TRBV12-3 or TRBV12-4 combines with J gene TRBJ1-2; 7 bases map to TRBD1. V lost 5 bases and J lost 2; bases outside the gene matches: 8. This CDR3 region has 15 residues. The CDR3 DNA is TGTGCCAGCAGTATAGAACTGGGACAGAACTATGGCTACACCTTC. Encoded protein: CASSIELGQNYGYTF.